This entry lists 14 T cell receptor beta chains sequenced from one sample in a study of Graves' ophthalmopathy and Graves' hyperthyroidism. CDR3 regions of TCR beta were amplified from RNA transcripts. HTBI primers were employed in first-round RT-PCR, then a second-round multiplex PCR followed. TCRdb re-derived calls from the multiplex PCR reads in MiXCR, one entry per CDR3 protein. The sample yields 500,000 to 800,000 distinct CDR3 sequences, 35% to 50% seen once. What was sequenced was peripheral blood. The receptors derive from an adult man with Graves' ophthalmopathy.

This clonotype was counted between two and nine times. The V and J genes are TRBV7-2 and TRBJ2-2; unclear D gene. Per the germline V gene, CDR1 is SGHTA and CDR2 is FQGNSA. The CDR3 is made up of 13 amino acids. V was shortened by 6 bases and J by 3 bases, with 8 bases between the two germline ends. DNA for the CDR3: TGTGCCAGCAGGCCTAGGGACACCGGGGAGCTGTTTTTT. This translates into CASRPRDTGELFF.

The sample holds many counts of this clonotype. The chain employs TRBV7-7 and TRBJ1-3; 9 bases align to TRBD1. CDR3 length: 16 residues. Germline CDR1 reads SSHAT; CDR2 reads FNYEAQ (reference sequence). Trimming cost V 5 bases and J 0 bases; bases outside gene matches: 5. DNA for the CDR3: TGTGCCAGCAGCCCAGGACAGGGGTACTCTGGAAACACCATATATTTT. Protein product: CASSPGQGYSGNTIYF.

The table lists this clonotype with many counts. The gene calls are TRBV7-2 and TRBJ1-5; D may be TRBD1 (6 bases). Germline CDR1 SGHTA, CDR2 FQGNSA. Trimming took off 2 bases at V and 1 base at J, with 9 bases between the two ends. CDR3 length: 15 amino acids. The CDR3 is CASSLTGQSNQPQHF. In nucleotides, the CDR3 is TGTGCCAGCAGCTTAACGGGACAAAGCAATCAGCCCCAGCATTTT.

This clonotype was picked up many times. This chain joins TRBV9 and TRBJ2-6; D unresolved. Germline CDR1 reads SGDLS; CDR2 reads YYNGEE. V was shortened by 3 bases and J by 2 bases, with 12 bases between the two germline ends. CDR3 size: 16 residues. CDR3 nucleotides: TGTGCCAGCAGCGGCGGACCAGAGGCTGGGGCCAACGTCCTGACTTTC. Translation gives CASSGGPEAGANVLTF.

The table lists this clonotype with many counts. The chain couples TRBV7-2 to TRBJ1-3; D perhaps matches TRBD1 (6 bases). V was trimmed by 5 bases and J by 0 bases, leaving 14 bases between them. The CDR3 covers 16 residues. From germline, CDR1 is SGHTA and CDR2 FQGNSA. The CDR3 nucleotides are TGTGCCAGCAGCCCCTGGGGGGGCGACTCTGGAAACACCATATATTTT. Its translation is CASSPWGGDSGNTIYF.

This clonotype was counted at least ten times. The J gene is TRBJ2-2, the V gene TRBV24-1; D might be TRBD1 (5 bases). The germline V gene has CDR1 KGHDR and CDR2 SFDVKD. The CDR3 consists of 13 residues. With 10 bases removed from V and 5 bases from J, the gap between germline ends came to 13 bases. The CDR3 sequence: CATSTERTGELFF. CDR3 nucleotides: TGTGCCACGTCGACAGAAAGAACCGGGGAGCTGTTTTTT.

As concerns this clonotype: This may stem from a read error, because a much larger clone lies one nucleotide away. The chain recombines TRBV7-1 with TRBJ2-2; 11 bases fit TRBD2. TRBV7-1 is classed as an ORF, of uncertain function. CDR3 length equals 14 residues. The CDR3 DNA follows: TGTGCCCGCAGCTCACTAGCGGGGGAGGGGGAGCTGTTTTTT. Residues: CARSSLAGEGELFF.

The chain joins TRBV2 to TRBJ1-5; D may be TRBD1 (5 bases). This CDR3 is built from 14 residues. Germline CDR1 SNHLY, CDR2 FYNNEI. The V end lost 8 bases, the J end lost 3 bases, and 14 bases lay between the germline ends. In DNA, the CDR3 is TGTGCCAGCTCAGACGGGGGTCTCAATCAGCCCCAGCATTTT. Protein: CASSDGGLNQPQHF.

This clonotype has more than one count but fewer than ten. One base away lies a much larger clone, so this may be a sequencing read error. The V call is TRBV10-3, the J call TRBJ1-1; D is undetermined. Trimming shortened V by 5 bases and J by 14 bases, and 15 bases separated the two germline ends. The CDR3 runs 11 residues. Germline-derived CDR1 and CDR2 are ENHRY and SYGVKD. CDR3 DNA sequence: TGTGCCATCAGTTACTCACAGCTTACGTTCTTT. Protein sequence: CAISYSQLTFF.

The sample holds a few counts of this clonotype. The chain couples TRBV7-9 to TRBJ1-2; 7 bases line up with TRBD1. The germline V gene has CDR1 SEHNR and CDR2 FQNEAQ (reference sequence). The CDR3 length is 15 residues. J was trimmed by 4 bases and V by 6 bases; bases with no gene match: 11. The DNA of the CDR3 is TGTGCCAGCAGTCCCTGGGACAGCCCGTCCTATGGCTACACCTTC. It is translated as CASSPWDSPSYGYTF.

A note on this clonotype: A read error may be the cause here, since a much bigger clone is one base away. The V gene is TRBV9, the J gene TRBJ2-7; possible D gene TRBD2, 7 bases. Germline V gene lookup returns CDR1 SGDLS and CDR2 YYNGEE. The CDR3 is made up of 15 amino acids. Between the trimmed V and J ends, which lost 2 bases and 2 bases, there was a span of 14 bases. The CDR3 sequence: CASSVNGGTPYEQYF. The CDR3 DNA is TGTGCCAGCAGCGTTAACGGGGGGACACCCTACGAGCAGTACTTC.

This clonotype has more than one count but fewer than ten. The V and J genes are TRBV25-1 and TRBJ2-3, with no clear D. The V gene lost 4 bases and the J gene lost 0 bases, with 14 bases spanning the gap. Germline CDR1 is MGHDK and CDR2 is SYGVNS. This CDR3 contains 16 residues. The CDR3 coding sequence is TGTGCCAGCAGTGTAATGCCCGGTGCTAGCACAGATACGCAGTATTTT. Its protein product is CASSVMPGASTDTQYF.

The rearrangement joins TRBV7-7 to TRBJ2-1; D is unclear. Per the germline V gene, CDR1 is SSHAT and CDR2 is FNYEAQ (reference sequence). CDR3 length: 14 amino acids. The CDR3: CASFRTVSYNEQFF. The CDR3 coding sequence is TGTGCTAGCTTTAGAACAGTCTCCTACAATGAGCAGTTCTTC.

CDR3 in DNA: TGTGCCAGCAGGGACGGAACCCGAGGGCGCACCTTC. Translation: CASRDGTRGRTF. The chain couples TRBV2 to TRBJ1-2; D gene unclear. Trimming removed 6 bases at V and 13 bases at J, with 18 bases between. This CDR3 comprises 12 residues. Germline CDR1 reads SNHLY; CDR2 reads FYNNEI.